Following are 23 T cell receptor beta chains from one sample sequenced in a study of shared clonotypes between healthy human individuals. Only in-frame clones appear in the TCRdb table, and some are missing; sequencing was by immunoSEQ multiplex PCR. The sample shows roughly 530,000 clones, 90% to 96% of them seen only once. The sample taken for sequencing was naive CD4+ T cells sorted from blood. This sample's subset: CD45RA+ positively selected. All receptors come from a woman aged 25 to 39 in good health.

The genes are TRBV7-2 and TRBJ2-7; no clear D gene. Germline V gene sequence: CDR1 SGHTA, CDR2 FQGNSA. The CDR3 is 14 amino acids. The V and J ends lost 1 base and 2 bases respectively, with 9 bases between them. The CDR3 spells CASSLGMGTYEQYF. The CDR3 coding sequence is TGTGCCAGCAGCTTAGGCATGGGAACCTACGAGCAGTACTTC.

About this clone: This sample includes further DNA sequences coding for the same CDR3. The chain couples TRBV18 to TRBJ2-1; 11 bases align to TRBD2. CDR1 and CDR2 from the germline V gene are KGHSH and LQKENI. The CDR3 consists of 15 residues. Trimming at V came to 3 bases and at J to 3 bases, leaving 1 base not matched to a gene. The CDR3 loop is CASSPGLAGYNEQFF. CDR3 sequence (DNA): TGTGCCAGCTCACCTGGACTAGCGGGCTACAATGAGCAGTTCTTC.

This chain links TRBV4-1 with TRBJ2-7; D is unresolved. This CDR3 has 17 amino acids. Looked up from germline, CDR1 is MGHRA and CDR2 is YSYEKL. With 2 bases removed from V and 5 bases from J, the gap between germline ends came to 22 bases. The CDR3 loop is CASSQSNLALLGNEQYF. As DNA, the CDR3 is TGCGCCAGCAGCCAAAGCAACTTAGCCTTGTTAGGGAACGAGCAGTACTTC.

The rearrangement uses TRBV6-6 and TRBJ1-1; 8 bases align to TRBD1. The CDR3 contains 15 residues. Germline-derived CDR1 and CDR2 are MNHNY and SVGAGI (reference sequence). With V trimmed by 5 bases and J by 3 bases, 8 bases remained unmatched. The CDR3 spells CASSDPGQGYTEAFF. The CDR3 DNA sequence: TGTGCCAGCAGTGACCCAGGACAGGGATACACTGAAGCTTTCTTT.

This rearrangement joins TRBV18 to TRBJ1-6; D is ambiguous. The germline V gene has CDR1 KGHSH and CDR2 LQKENI. This CDR3 contains 13 residues. V was shortened by 3 bases and J by 14 bases, with 14 bases between the two germline ends. The CDR3 loop is CASSPKNSPSLHF. The CDR3 nucleotides are TGTGCCAGCTCACCGAAGAACAGTCCGTCCCTCCACTTT.

J is TRBJ2-2 and V is TRBV4-2; 13 positions agree with TRBD2. V gave up 0 bases and J gave up 6 bases; unmatched junction bases: 4. Germline CDR1 LGHNA, CDR2 YNFKEQ. This CDR3 comprises 17 residues. CDR3 coding DNA: TGTGCCAGCAGCCAAGATCCAGGGACTAGCGGGGCCGGGGAGCTGTTTTTT. It is translated as CASSQDPGTSGAGELFF.

The chain uses TRBV21-1 and TRBJ2-1; no check of the table's D call, TRBD2, against the DNA was made. TRBV21-1 counts as a pseudogene. CDR3 length: 14 residues. This CDR3 is CASSKALFTSEQFF. CDR3 DNA: TGTGCCAGCAGCAAAGCGCTTTTCACTAGTGAGCAGTTCTTC.

The V and J genes are TRBV2 and TRBJ2-1; no clear D gene. This CDR3 contains 14 residues. Trimming shortened V by 4 bases and J by 0 bases, and 7 bases separated the two germline ends. Germline V lookup: CDR1 SNHLY, CDR2 FYNNEI. The CDR3 nucleotides are TGTGCCAGCAGTGTAGACACCTCCTACAATGAGCAGTTCTTC. This translates into CASSVDTSYNEQFF.

V gene TRBV5-4 combines with J gene TRBJ2-3; D gene ambiguous. Per the germline V gene, CDR1 is SGHNT and CDR2 is YYREEE (reference sequence). V gave up 4 bases and J gave up 0 bases, with 3 bases separating them. The CDR3 extends over 12 amino acids. The DNA of the CDR3 is TGTGCCAGCAGCGGGAGCACAGATACGCAGTATTTT. Amino acid sequence: CASSGSTDTQYF.

V usage is TRBV18 and J usage is TRBJ1-4, with TRBD1 matching over 9 bases. Germline V lookup: CDR1 KGHSH, CDR2 LQKENI. The CDR3 runs 14 residues. V lost 6 bases, J lost 2 bases, and 1 base stayed unmatched. The DNA for the CDR3 is TGTGCCAGCTCGGGACAGGGTACTAATGAAAAACTGTTTTTT. Amino acid sequence: CASSGQGTNEKLFF. The whole variable domain, filled in from reference TRBV18 and TRBJ1-4, reads NAGVMQNPRHLVRRRGQEARLRCSPMKGHSHVYWYRQLPEEGLKFMVYLQKENIIDESGMPKERFSAEFPKEGPSILRIQQVVRGDSAAYFCASSGQGTNEKLFFGSGTQLSVL.

Concerning this clone: In the same sample, other DNA sequences code for this CDR3. The chain couples TRBV28 to TRBJ2-3, with D unclear. V lost 4 bases to trimming and J lost 0 bases, with 5 bases between them. Looked up from germline, CDR1 is MDHEN and CDR2 is SYDVKM. The CDR3 spans 13 residues. The CDR3 DNA sequence: TGTGCCAGCAGTTCGCCTAGCACAGATACGCAGTATTTT. This gives the protein CASSSPSTDTQYF.

The chain is built from TRBV6-4 and TRBJ2-7, with 10 bases that match TRBD2. V shed 6 bases and J 3 bases; nucleotides not matched to a gene: 8. Germline values: CDR1 MRHNA, CDR2 SNTAGT. The CDR3 runs to 15 residues. CDR3 coding DNA: TGTGCCAGCAGCGCCACTAGCGGGGTCGTCTACGAGCAGTACTTC. Translation gives CASSATSGVVYEQYF.

The V gene is TRBV4-1, the J gene TRBJ1-4, with unresolved D. The CDR3 has 13 residues. V was pared by 2 bases and J by 8 bases, with 9 bases between. Germline V gene data show CDR1 as MGHRA and CDR2 as YSYEKL. The CDR3 loop is CASSQLYVEKLFF. The CDR3 DNA follows: TGCGCCAGCAGCCAACTCTACGTGGAAAAACTGTTTTTT.

This sequence joins TRBV7-8 and TRBJ2-6; 8 bases are shared with TRBD1. Germline values: CDR1 SGHVS, CDR2 FQNEAQ. Germline trimming cut 9 bases from V and 0 bases from J; bases unmatched to any gene: 13. This CDR3 is 18 amino acids long. The CDR3: CASNKGRTGSSGANVLTF. The CDR3 region has the DNA TGTGCCAGTAACAAGGGGCGGACAGGGTCCTCTGGGGCCAACGTCCTGACTTTC.

This chain connects TRBV10-1 to TRBJ2-5; TRBD2 is a possible D gene (5 bases). The V gene lost 2 bases and the J gene lost 4 bases, with 11 bases spanning the gap. The germline gives CDR1 WNHNN, CDR2 SYGVQD (reference sequence). This CDR3 has 14 amino acids. The CDR3 loop reads CASSETSRRETQYF. CDR3 in DNA: TGCGCCAGCAGTGAGACTAGTCGTCGAGAGACCCAGTACTTC.

The rearrangement links TRBV25-1 to TRBJ2-7; D ambiguous. Germline-derived CDR1 and CDR2 are MGHDK and SYGVNS. CDR3 length: 11 residues. Deletions cut 4 bases from V and 4 bases from J, with 5 bases between. CDR3 loop: CASSVSYEQYF. For the CDR3, the DNA is TGTGCCAGCAGTGTCTCGTACGAGCAGTACTTC.

The V gene is TRBV18, the J gene TRBJ1-3; tentative D call: TRBD1 (5 bases). V lost 6 bases to trimming and J lost 4 bases, with 13 bases between them. Germline-derived CDR1 and CDR2 are KGHSH and LQKENI. This CDR3 has 14 residues. The CDR3: CASSDGGRGNTIYF. The CDR3, as DNA: TGTGCCAGCTCTGACGGGGGAAGAGGAAACACCATATATTTT.

The genes are TRBV29-1 and TRBJ2-1, with unresolved D. The CDR3 is made up of 12 amino acids. Trimming pared 3 bases from V and 8 bases from J, leaving 11 bases between. Germline V gives CDR1 SQVTM, CDR2 ANQGSEA. DNA for the CDR3: TGCAGCGTTGACCAACCTGGGGATGAGCAGTTCTTC. Its translation is CSVDQPGDEQFF.

The J gene is TRBJ1-5, the V gene TRBV21-1. TRBV21-1 is a known pseudogene. The CDR3 covers 16 residues. As DNA, the CDR3 is TGTGCCAGCAGCAAAGCTATAAGGAGAGAGGATCAGCCCCAGCATTTT. It is translated as CASSKAIRREDQPQHF.

This clone was counted a single time. This chain uses TRBV18 with TRBJ1-1, with D perhaps matching TRBD1 (5 bases). The V gene lost 3 bases and the J gene lost 0 bases, with 14 bases spanning the gap. This CDR3 region has 16 residues. From germline, CDR1 is KGHSH and CDR2 LQKENI. CDR3 in DNA: TGTGCCAGCTCACCGGGAGGGGTACCCATGAACACTGAAGCTTTCTTT. Protein: CASSPGGVPMNTEAFF.

CDR3 nucleotides: TGCGCCAGCAGCCAACCTAGCGCGGGGGCCTACGAGCAGTACTTC. Translation gives CASSQPSAGAYEQYF. This rearrangement joins TRBV4-1 to TRBJ2-5; 7 bases fit TRBD2. The tail of the sequence fits TRBJ2-7 better, so the J call may be wrong. This CDR3 has 15 amino acids. Germline V gene sequence: CDR1 MGHRA, CDR2 YSYEKL.

This rearrangement joins TRBV30 to TRBJ1-2, with D uncertain. Germline CDR1 is GTSNPN and CDR2 is SVGIG (reference sequence). The V end was cut by 2 bases, the J end by 3 bases, with 7 bases between. This CDR3 is built from 12 residues. CDR3 protein: CAWSFGDYGYTF. The CDR3 bases are TGTGCCTGGAGTTTCGGGGACTATGGCTACACCTTC.

The V gene is TRBV11-2, the J gene TRBJ1-4, with TRBD1 identical over 9 bases. This CDR3 region has 18 residues. The V segment lost 5 bases and the J segment 0 bases; nucleotides outside the gene matches: 10. The V gene's germline CDR1 is SGHAT and CDR2 FQNNGV. CDR3 DNA: TGTGCCAGCAGCCCCGGGACAGGGAATCCTGCAACTAATGAAAAACTGTTTTTT. The encoded protein is CASSPGTGNPATNEKLFF.